These 9 T cell receptor beta chains were all obtained from the same sample, sequenced in a study of shared clonotypes between healthy human individuals. Only in-frame clones appear in the TCRdb table, and some are missing; sequencing was by immunoSEQ multiplex PCR. The data show about 2 million clones, around 95% seen once. Sequencing input: naive CD4+ T cells sorted from blood. Subset described: CD45RA+ positively selected. These receptors all stem from a man aged 18 to 30 in good health.

The genes are TRBV2 and TRBJ1-6, with no clear D. The ends were cut back, 1 base at V and 13 bases at J, with 8 bases in the middle. Germline CDR1 reads SNHLY; CDR2 reads FYNNEI. The CDR3 loop spans 12 amino acids. CDR3 coding DNA: TGTGCCAGCAGTGAAGAAGGCGACCCCCTCCACTTT. This gives the protein CASSEEGDPLHF.

Worth noting for this clone: Different DNA sequences within this sample yield the same CDR3. The chain combines TRBV5-1 with TRBJ2-2; D not resolved. CDR1 SGHRS and CDR2 YFSETQ come from the germline V gene. The CDR3 is 14 amino acids. V was pared by 0 bases and J by 5 bases, with 8 bases between. The CDR3 reads CASSLGTETGELFF. CDR3 sequence (DNA): TGCGCCAGCAGCTTGGGGACGGAGACCGGGGAGCTGTTTTTT. The full variable domain, its missing parts supplied by reference TRBV5-1 and TRBJ2-2, is KAGVTQTPRYLIKTRGQQVTLSCSPISGHRSVSWYQQTPGQGLQFLFEYFSETQRNKGNFPGRFSGRQFSNSRSEMNVSTLELGDSALYLCASSLGTETGELFFGEGSRLTVL.

This chain's CDR3 is CAVIGDTDRGNTIYF. The CDR3 nucleotides are TGTGCCGTAATAGGGGATACCGATCGCGGAAACACCATATATTTT. The chain is built from TRBV2 and TRBJ1-3; tentatively, D is TRBD1 (5 bases). From germline, CDR1 is SNHLY and CDR2 FYNNEI. The V end lost 11 bases, the J end lost 4 bases, and 21 bases lay between the germline ends. The CDR3 is 15 amino acids. Full variable domain (remainder filled in from reference TRBV2 and TRBJ1-3): EPEVTQTPSHQVTQMGQEVILRCVPISNHLYFYWYRQILGQKVEFLVSFYNNEISEKSEIFDDQFSVERPDGSNFTLKIRSTKLEDSAMYFCAVIGDTDRGNTIYFGEGSWLTVV.

The V and J genes are TRBV9 and TRBJ1-1; D may be TRBD1 (6 bases). The CDR3 totals 13 residues. Germline loops: CDR1 SGDLS, CDR2 YYNGEE. Trimming left V 4 bases short and J 1 base short, with 8 bases between. The chain's CDR3 is CASSTTGNTEAFF. The CDR3 DNA follows: TGTGCCAGCAGCACGACAGGGAACACTGAAGCTTTCTTT.

This chain joins TRBV27 and TRBJ2-7; D perhaps matches TRBD2 (7 bases). V shed 10 bases and J shed 4 bases, with 20 bases lying between them. This CDR3 is 14 amino acids long. Looked up from germline, CDR1 is MNHEY and CDR2 is SMNVEV (reference sequence). CDR3 residues: CATASGGGIYEQYF. Written as DNA, the CDR3 is TGTGCCACCGCTTCTGGGGGGGGCATATACGAGCAGTACTTC.

V is TRBV29-1 and J is TRBJ2-3; D is ambiguous. The V gene's germline CDR1 is SQVTM and CDR2 ANQGSEA. The CDR3 covers 13 residues. The V end was cut by 6 bases, the J end by 0 bases, with 10 bases between. CDR3 nucleotide sequence: TGCAGCGTCGCCTGGGGAAGCACAGATACGCAGTATTTT. Its protein is CSVAWGSTDTQYF.

The J gene is TRBJ1-6, the V gene TRBV30; no definite D call. With 5 bases removed from V and 8 bases from J, the gap between germline ends came to 13 bases. Germline assignment: CDR1 GTSNPN and CDR2 SVGIG (reference sequence). This CDR3 has 13 amino acids. The CDR3 nucleotides are TGTGCCTGGGGTCCGGGTGGGGATTCACCCCTCCACTTT. Translation: CAWGPGGDSPLHF.

The rearrangement links TRBV7-2 to TRBJ2-5, with D unresolved. CDR1 and CDR2 from the germline V gene are SGHTA and FQGNSA. The CDR3 has 14 residues. Trimming shortened V by 1 base and J by 4 bases, and 10 bases separated the two germline ends. CDR3 sequence: CASSLEPRAETQYF. DNA of the CDR3: TGTGCCAGCAGCTTAGAGCCTAGGGCAGAGACCCAGTACTTC.

As regards this clone: Other DNA sequences in this specimen translate into the identical CDR3. V gene TRBV2 combines with J gene TRBJ2-3; D may be TRBD1 (6 bases). CDR1 and CDR2 (germline): SNHLY, FYNNEI. The CDR3 length is 14 residues. Between the trimmed V and J ends, which lost 3 bases and 1 base, there was a span of 8 bases. The CDR3 loop is CASSEAGGTDTQYF. DNA for the CDR3: TGTGCCAGCAGTGAGGCAGGGGGCACAGATACGCAGTATTTT.